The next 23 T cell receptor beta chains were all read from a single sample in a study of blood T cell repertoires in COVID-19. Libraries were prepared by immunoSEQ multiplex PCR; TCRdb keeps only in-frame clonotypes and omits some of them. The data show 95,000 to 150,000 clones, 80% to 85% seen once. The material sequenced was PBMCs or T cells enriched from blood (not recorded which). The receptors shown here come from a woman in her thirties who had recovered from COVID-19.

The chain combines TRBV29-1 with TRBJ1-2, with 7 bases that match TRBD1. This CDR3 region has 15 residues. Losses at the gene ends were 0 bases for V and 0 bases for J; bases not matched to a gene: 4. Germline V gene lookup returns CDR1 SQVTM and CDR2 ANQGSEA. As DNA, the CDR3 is TGCAGCGTTGAAGATCGGGGACAGACTAACTATGGCTACACCTTC. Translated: CSVEDRGQTNYGYTF.

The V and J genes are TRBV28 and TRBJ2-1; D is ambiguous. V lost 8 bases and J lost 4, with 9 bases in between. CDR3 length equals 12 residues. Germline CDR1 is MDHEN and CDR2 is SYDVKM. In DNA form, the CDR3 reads TGTGCCAGCCAGGCCGATTACAATGAGCAGTTCTTC. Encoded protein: CASQADYNEQFF.

For the CDR3, the DNA is TGTGCCAGCAGCTTGGGGCTCCAAGAGACCCAGTACTTC. This gives the protein CASSLGLQETQYF. The chain joins TRBV5-4 to TRBJ2-5; the D is unclear. This CDR3 spans 13 amino acids. V was clipped by 0 bases and J by 1 base, with 4 bases between them. The germline CDR1 and CDR2 sequences are SGHNT and YYREEE (reference sequence).

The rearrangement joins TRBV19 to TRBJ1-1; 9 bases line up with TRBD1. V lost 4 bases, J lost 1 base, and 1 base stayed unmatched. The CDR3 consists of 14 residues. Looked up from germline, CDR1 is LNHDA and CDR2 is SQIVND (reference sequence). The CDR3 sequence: CASSRGQGNTEAFF. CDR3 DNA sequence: TGTGCCAGTAGTAGGGGACAGGGGAACACTGAAGCTTTCTTT.

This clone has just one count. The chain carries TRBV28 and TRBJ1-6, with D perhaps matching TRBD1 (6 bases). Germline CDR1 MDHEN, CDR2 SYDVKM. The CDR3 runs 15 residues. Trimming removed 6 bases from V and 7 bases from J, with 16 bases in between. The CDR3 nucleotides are TGTGCCAGCAGCCACCCAGGCACAGGGAATTCACCCCTCCACTTT. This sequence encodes CASSHPGTGNSPLHF.

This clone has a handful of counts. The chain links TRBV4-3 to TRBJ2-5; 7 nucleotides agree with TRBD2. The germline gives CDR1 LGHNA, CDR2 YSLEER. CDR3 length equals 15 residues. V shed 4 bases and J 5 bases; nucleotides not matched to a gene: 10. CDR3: CASSPGRALEETQYF. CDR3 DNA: TGCGCCAGCAGCCCAGGGAGGGCACTGGAGGAGACCCAGTACTTC.

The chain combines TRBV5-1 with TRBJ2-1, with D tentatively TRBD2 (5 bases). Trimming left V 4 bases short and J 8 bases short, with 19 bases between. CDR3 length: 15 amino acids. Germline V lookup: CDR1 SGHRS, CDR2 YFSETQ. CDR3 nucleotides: TGCGCCAGCAGCCCCACCTTTCGGGGTGCGTATGAGCAGTTCTTC. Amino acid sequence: CASSPTFRGAYEQFF.

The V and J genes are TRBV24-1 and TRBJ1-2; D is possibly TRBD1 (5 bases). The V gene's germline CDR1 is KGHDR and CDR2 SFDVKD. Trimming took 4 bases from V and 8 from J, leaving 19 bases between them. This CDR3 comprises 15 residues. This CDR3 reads CATSEAGTQVDGYTF. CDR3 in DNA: TGTGCCACCAGTGAAGCCGGGACTCAGGTTGACGGCTACACCTTC.

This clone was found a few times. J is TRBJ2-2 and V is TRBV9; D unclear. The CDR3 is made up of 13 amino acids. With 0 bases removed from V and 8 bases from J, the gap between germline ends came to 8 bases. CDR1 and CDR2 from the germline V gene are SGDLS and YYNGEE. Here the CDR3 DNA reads TGTGCCAGCAGCGTAGTGGCACAGGGGGAGCTGTTTTTT. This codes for CASSVVAQGELFF.

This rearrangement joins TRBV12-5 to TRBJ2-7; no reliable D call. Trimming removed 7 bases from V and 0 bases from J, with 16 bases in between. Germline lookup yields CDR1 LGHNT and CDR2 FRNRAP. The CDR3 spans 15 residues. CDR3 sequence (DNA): TGTGCTAGTGCGCGCGTCGTTCATAGCTCCTACGAGCAGTACTTC. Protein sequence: CASARVVHSSYEQYF.

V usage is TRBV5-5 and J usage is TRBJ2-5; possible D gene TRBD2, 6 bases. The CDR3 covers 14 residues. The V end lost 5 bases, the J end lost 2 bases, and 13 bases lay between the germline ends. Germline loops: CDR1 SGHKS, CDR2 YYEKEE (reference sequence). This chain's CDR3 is CASSLTRTQETQYF. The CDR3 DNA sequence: TGTGCCAGCAGTCTGACTAGAACTCAAGAGACCCAGTACTTC.

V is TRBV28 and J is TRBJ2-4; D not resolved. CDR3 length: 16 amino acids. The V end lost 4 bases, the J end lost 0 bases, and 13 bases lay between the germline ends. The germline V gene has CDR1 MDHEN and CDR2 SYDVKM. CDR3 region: CASSSYNTLAKNIQYF. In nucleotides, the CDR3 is TGTGCCAGCAGTTCGTATAACACGCTAGCCAAAAACATTCAGTACTTC. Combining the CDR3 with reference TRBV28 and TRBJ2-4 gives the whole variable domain DVKVTQSSRYLVKRTGEKVFLECVQDMDHENMFWYRQDPGLGLRLIYFSYDVKMKEKGDIPEGYSVSREKKERFSLILESASTNQTSMYLCASSSYNTLAKNIQYFGAGTRLSVL.

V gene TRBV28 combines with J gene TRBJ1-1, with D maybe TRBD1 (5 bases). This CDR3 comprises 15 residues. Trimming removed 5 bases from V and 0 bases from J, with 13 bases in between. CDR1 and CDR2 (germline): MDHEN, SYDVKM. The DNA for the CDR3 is TGTGCCAGCAGTATGCCAGGGTCCATGAACACTGAAGCTTTCTTT. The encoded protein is CASSMPGSMNTEAFF.

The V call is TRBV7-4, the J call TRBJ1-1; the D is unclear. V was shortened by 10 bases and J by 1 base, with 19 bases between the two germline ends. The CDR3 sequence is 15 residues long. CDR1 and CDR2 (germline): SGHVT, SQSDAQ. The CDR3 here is CAMSVSMIGNTEAFF. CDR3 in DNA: TGTGCCATGTCAGTCTCGATGATTGGGAACACTGAAGCTTTCTTT.

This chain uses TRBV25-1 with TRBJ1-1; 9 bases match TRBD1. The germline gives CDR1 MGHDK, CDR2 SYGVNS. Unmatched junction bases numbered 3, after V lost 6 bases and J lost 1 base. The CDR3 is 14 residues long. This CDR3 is CASRQGAQNTEAFF. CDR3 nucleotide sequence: TGTGCCAGCAGACAGGGGGCACAGAACACTGAAGCTTTCTTT. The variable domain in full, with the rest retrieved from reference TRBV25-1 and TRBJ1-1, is EADIYQTPRYLVIGTGKKITLECSQTMGHDKMYWYQQDPGMELHLIHYSYGVNSTEKGDLSSESTVSRIRTEHFPLTLESARPSHTSQYLCASRQGAQNTEAFFGQGTRLTVV.

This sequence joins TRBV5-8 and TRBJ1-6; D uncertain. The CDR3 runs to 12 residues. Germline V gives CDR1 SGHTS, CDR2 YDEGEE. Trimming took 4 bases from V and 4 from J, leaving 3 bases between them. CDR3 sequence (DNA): TGTGCCAGCAGCCCTTATAATTCACCCCTCCACTTT. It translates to CASSPYNSPLHF.

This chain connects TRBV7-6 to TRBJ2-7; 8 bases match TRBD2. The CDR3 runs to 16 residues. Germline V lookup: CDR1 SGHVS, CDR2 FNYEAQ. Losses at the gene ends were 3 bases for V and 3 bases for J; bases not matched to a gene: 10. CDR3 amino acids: CASSFRPGTRIYEQYF. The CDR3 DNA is TGTGCCAGCAGCTTCCGTCCCGGGACTAGGATCTACGAGCAGTACTTC.

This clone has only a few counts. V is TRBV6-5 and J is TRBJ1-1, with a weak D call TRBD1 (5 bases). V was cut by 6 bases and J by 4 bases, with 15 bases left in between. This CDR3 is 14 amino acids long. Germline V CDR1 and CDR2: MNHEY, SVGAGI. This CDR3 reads CASSRQIESTEAFF. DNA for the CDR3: TGTGCCAGCAGCCGACAGATCGAGAGCACTGAAGCTTTCTTT.

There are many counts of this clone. The CDR3 DNA is TGTGCCAGCAGCTTAGCTGTGACAGGGGGCGCCTATGGCTACACCTTC. Translating gives CASSLAVTGGAYGYTF. The chain couples TRBV7-9 to TRBJ1-2; the match to TRBD1 covers 10 bases. J was trimmed by 4 bases and V by 0 bases; bases with no gene match: 5. Germline V gene lookup returns CDR1 SEHNR and CDR2 FQNEAQ (reference sequence). This CDR3 spans 16 amino acids.

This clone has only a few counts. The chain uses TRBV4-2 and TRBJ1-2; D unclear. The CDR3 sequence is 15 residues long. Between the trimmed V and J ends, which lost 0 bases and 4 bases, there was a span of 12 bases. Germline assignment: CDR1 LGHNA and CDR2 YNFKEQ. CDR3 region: CASSQDFYEGYGYTF. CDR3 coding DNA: TGTGCCAGCAGCCAAGATTTCTACGAGGGCTATGGCTACACCTTC.

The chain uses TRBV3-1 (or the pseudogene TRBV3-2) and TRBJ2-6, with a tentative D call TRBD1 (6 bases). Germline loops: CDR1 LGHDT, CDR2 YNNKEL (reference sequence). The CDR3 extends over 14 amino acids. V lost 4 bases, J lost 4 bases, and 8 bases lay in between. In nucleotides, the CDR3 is TGTGCCAGCAGCCGGACAGCCGGGGCCAACGTCCTGACTTTC. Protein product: CASSRTAGANVLTF.

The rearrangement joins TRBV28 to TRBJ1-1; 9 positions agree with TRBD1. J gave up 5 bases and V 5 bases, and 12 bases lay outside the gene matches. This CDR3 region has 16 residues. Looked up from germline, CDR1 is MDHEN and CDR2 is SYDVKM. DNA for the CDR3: TGTGCCAGCAGTCCTAACAGGGGGCGGTTTAAGACTGAAGCTTTCTTT. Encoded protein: CASSPNRGRFKTEAFF.

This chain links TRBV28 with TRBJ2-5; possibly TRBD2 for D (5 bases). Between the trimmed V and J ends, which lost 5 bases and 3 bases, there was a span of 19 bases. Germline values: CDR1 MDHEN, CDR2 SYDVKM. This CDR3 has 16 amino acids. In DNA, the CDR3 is TGTGCCAGCAGTCCCCGAGGAGGAAAGTGGGAAGAGACCCAGTACTTC. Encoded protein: CASSPRGGKWEETQYF.